This T cell receptor beta chain emerged from a study of vaccination and CD4 T cells after COVID-19. Regarding treatment: approximately nine-day PBMC culture with coronavirus spike peptide pools or control peptides (ViraFEST assay). Points on this clonotype: Its antigen is not known.

The CDR3 consists of 16 residues. V was clipped by 4 bases and J by 1 base, with 14 bases between them. Looked up from germline, CDR1 is MNHEY and CDR2 is SVGAGI. Sequencing of the DNA from cultured CD4+ T cells was carried out with the Oncomine TCR Beta short-read assay. TCRdb re-analysed the PCR reads in MiXCR, keeping a single row per CDR3 protein. The data contain about 15,000 distinct CDR3 sequences, more than 70% of them seen just once; the ten biggest clones take up approximately 11%. The V gene is TRBV6-5, the J gene TRBJ1-5, with D maybe TRBD1 (5 bases). Sample: CD4+ T cells from blood, cultured in vitro. The sequence was obtained from a human donor who had recovered from COVID-19. CDR3 in DNA: TGTGCCAGCAGTTCCTCCCGGGGCGCGAGCAATCAGCCCCAGCATTTT. Translated: CASSSSRGASNQPQHF.